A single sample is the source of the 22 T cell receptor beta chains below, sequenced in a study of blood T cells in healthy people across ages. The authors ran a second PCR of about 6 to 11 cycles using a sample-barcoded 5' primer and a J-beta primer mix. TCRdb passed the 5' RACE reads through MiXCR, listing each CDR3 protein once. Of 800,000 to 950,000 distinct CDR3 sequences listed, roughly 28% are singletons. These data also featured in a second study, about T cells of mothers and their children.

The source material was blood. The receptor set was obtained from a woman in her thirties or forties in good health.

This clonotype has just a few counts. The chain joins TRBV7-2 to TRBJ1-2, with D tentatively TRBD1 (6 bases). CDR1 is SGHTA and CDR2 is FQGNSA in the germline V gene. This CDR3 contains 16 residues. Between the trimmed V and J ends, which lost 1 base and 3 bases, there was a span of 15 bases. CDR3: CASSLVGGLAYYGYTF. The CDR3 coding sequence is TGTGCCAGCAGCTTAGTCGGGGGCCTGGCATACTATGGCTACACCTTC.

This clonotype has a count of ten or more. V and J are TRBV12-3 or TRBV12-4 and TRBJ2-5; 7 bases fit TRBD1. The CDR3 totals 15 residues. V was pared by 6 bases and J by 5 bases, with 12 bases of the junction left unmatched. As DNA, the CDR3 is TGTGCCAGCAGGGACCGACAGGGATGGCAGGAGACCCAGTACTTC. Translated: CASRDRQGWQETQYF.

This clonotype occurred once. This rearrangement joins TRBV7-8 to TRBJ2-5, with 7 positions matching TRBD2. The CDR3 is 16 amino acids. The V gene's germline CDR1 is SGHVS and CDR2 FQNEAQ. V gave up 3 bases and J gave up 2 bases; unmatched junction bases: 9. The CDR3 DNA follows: TGTGCCAGCAGCTTCCGCCAGGGACTATCTCAAGAGACCCAGTACTTC. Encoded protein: CASSFRQGLSQETQYF.

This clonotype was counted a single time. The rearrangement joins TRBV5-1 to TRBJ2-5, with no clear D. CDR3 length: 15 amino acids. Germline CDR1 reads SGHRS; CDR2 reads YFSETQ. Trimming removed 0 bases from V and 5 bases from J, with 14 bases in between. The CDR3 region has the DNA TGCGCCAGCAGCTTGGGGTCTGACCCTCGGGAGACCCAGTACTTC. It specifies CASSLGSDPRETQYF.

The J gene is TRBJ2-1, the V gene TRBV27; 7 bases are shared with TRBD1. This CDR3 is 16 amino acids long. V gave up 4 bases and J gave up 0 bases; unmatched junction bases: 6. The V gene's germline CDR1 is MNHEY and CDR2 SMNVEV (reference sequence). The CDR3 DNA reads TGTGCCAGCAGTTGGGACAGTCTAAGCTCCTACAATGAGCAGTTCTTC. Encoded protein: CASSWDSLSSYNEQFF.

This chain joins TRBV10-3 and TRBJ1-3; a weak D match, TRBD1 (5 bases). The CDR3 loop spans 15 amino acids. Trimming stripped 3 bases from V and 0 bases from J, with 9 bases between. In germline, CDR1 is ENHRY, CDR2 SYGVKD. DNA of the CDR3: TGTGCCATCAGTGAACAGGACTACTCTGGAAACACCATATATTTT. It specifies CAISEQDYSGNTIYF.

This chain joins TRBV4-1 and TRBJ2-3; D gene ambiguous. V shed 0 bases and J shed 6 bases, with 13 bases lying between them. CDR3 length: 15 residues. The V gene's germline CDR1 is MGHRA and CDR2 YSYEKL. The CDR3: CASSQENRVTDTQYF. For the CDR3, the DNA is TGCGCCAGCAGCCAAGAAAACCGTGTTACGGATACGCAGTATTTT.

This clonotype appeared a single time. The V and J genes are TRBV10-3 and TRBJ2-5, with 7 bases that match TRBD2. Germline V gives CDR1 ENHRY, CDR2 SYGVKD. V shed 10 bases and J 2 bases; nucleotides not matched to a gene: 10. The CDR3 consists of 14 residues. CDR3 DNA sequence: TGTGCCACCGCTGTGAGCGGGAAACAAGAGACCCAGTACTTC. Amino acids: CATAVSGKQETQYF.

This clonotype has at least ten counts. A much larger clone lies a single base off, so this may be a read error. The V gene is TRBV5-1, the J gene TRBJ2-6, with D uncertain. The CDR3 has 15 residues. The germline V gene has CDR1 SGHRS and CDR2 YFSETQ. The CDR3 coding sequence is TGCGCCAGCAGCCCACTACCCTCTGGGACCAACGTCCTGACTTTC. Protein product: CASSPLPSGTNVLTF. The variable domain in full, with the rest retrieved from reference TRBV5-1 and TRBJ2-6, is KAGVTQTPRYLIKTRGQQVTLSCSPISGHRSVSWYQQTPGQGLQFLFEYFSETQRNKGNFPGRFSGRQFSNSRSEMNVSTLELGDSALYLCASSPLPSGTNVLTFGAGSRLTVL.

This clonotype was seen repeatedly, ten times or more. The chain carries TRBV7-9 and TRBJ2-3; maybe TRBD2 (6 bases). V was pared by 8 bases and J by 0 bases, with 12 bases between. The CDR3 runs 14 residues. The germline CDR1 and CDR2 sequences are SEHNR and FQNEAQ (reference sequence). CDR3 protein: CASGPGLSTDTQYF. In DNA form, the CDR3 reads TGTGCCAGCGGCCCGGGACTGAGCACAGATACGCAGTATTTT.

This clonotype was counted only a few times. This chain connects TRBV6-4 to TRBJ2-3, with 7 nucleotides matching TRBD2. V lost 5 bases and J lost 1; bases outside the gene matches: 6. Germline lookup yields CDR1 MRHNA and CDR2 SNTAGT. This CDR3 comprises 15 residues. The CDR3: CASSPTSRGTDTQYF. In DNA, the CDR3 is TGTGCCAGCAGTCCGACTAGCCGCGGCACAGATACGCAGTATTTT.

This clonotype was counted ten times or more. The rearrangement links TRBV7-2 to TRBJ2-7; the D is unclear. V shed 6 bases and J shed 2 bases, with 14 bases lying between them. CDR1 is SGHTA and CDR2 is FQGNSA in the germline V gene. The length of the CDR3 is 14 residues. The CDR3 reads CASRTGDLTYEQYF. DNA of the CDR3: TGTGCCAGCAGGACCGGAGACCTGACCTACGAGCAGTACTTC.

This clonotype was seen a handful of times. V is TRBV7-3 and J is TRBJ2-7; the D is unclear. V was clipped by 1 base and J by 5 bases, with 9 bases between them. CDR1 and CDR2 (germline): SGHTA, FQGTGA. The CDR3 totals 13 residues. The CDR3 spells CASSLNPRDEQYF. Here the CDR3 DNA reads TGTGCCAGCAGCTTAAACCCTAGGGACGAGCAGTACTTC.

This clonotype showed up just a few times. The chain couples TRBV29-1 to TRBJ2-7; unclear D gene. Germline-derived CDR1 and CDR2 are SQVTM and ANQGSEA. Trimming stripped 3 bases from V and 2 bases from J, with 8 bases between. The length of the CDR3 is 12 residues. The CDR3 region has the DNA TGCAGCGTTGAGGGGAATACCTACGAGCAGTACTTC. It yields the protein CSVEGNTYEQYF.

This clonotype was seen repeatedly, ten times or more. CDR3 sequence reads: CATSRGHEQYF. The CDR3, as DNA: TGTGCCACCAGCAGAGGACACGAGCAGTACTTC. The V and J genes are TRBV15 and TRBJ2-7; D remains unclear. Trimming shortened V by 1 base and J by 5 bases, and 3 bases separated the two germline ends. In germline, CDR1 is LNHNV, CDR2 YYDKDF (reference sequence). The CDR3 spans 11 residues. Together with reference TRBV15 and TRBJ2-7, the CDR3 gives the full variable domain: DAMVIQNPRYQVTQFGKPVTLSCSQTLNHNVMYWYQQKSSQAPKLLFHYYDKDFNNEADTPDNFQSRRPNTSFCFLDIRSPGLGDTAMYLCATSRGHEQYFGPGTRLTVT.

For the CDR3, the DNA is TGTGCCAGCAGCTTATCTTCCGCCGGGTTCGTAGGGAATTCACCCCTCCACTTT. As protein: CASSLSSAGFVGNSPLHF. The chain links TRBV7-2 to TRBJ1-6, with unresolved D. CDR3 length equals 18 residues. Between the trimmed V and J ends, which lost 2 bases and 7 bases, there was a span of 21 bases. Germline V lookup: CDR1 SGHTA, CDR2 FQGNSA.

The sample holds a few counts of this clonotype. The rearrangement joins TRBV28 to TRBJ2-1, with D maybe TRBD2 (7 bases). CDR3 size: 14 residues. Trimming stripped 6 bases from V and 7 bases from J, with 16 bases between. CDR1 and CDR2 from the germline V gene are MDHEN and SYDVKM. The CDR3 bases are TGTGCCAGCAGGGACCGGGGGGCGAATAATGAGCAGTTCTTC. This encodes CASRDRGANNEQFF.

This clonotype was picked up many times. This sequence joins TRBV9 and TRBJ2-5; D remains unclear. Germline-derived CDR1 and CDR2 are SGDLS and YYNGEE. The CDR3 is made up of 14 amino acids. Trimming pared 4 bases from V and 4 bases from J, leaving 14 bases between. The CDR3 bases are TGTGCCAGCAGCTATACCAGTCACGGAGAGACCCAGTACTTC. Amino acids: CASSYTSHGETQYF.

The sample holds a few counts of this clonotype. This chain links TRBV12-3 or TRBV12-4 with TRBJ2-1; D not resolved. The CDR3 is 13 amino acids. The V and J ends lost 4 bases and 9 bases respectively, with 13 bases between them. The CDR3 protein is CASSWTVSGEQFF. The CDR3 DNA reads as TGTGCCAGCAGTTGGACGGTATCGGGTGAGCAGTTCTTC.

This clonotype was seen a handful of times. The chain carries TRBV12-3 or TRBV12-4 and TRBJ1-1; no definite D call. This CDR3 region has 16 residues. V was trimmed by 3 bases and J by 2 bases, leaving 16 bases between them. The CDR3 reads CASSLGMRALNTEAFF. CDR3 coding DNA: TGTGCCAGCAGTTTGGGGATGAGAGCCCTCAACACTGAAGCTTTCTTT.

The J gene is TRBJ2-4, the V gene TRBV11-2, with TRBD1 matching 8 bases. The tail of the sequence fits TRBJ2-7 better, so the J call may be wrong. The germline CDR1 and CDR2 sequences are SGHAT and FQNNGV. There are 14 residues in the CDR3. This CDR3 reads CASSFRDRLYEQYF. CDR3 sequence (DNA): TGTGCCAGCAGCTTTCGGGACAGGTTATACGAGCAGTACTTC.

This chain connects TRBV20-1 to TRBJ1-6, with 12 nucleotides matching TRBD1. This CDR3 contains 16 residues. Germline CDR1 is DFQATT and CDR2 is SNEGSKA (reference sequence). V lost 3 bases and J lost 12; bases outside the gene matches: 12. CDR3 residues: CSASSGTGGRGKPLHF. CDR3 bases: TGCAGTGCTAGCTCCGGGACAGGGGGCAGGGGTAAACCCCTCCACTTT.